This is a list of T cell receptor beta chains from one sample in a study of cytomegalovirus exposure and HLA in healthy donors. Here immunoSEQ multiplex PCR was the method, and the copy in TCRdb shows in-frame clones only, minus some. The sample holds 68,000 or so clones. Material for sequencing was PBMCs. These receptors were taken from a boy under 18 in good health and CMV-seronegative. The CDR3 runs from the conserved cysteine through the conserved F or W. The order of the fields is D gene, J gene, V gene, CDR3 protein, CDR3 DNA. The D gene is left open where the match is weak.

NA | TRBJ2-5 | TRBV7-9 | CASSSSHPQETQYF | TGTGCCAGCAGCTCCTCACACCCCCAAGAGACCCAGTACTTC
TRBD1 | TRBJ2-1 | TRBV2 | CASGTELYNEQFF | TGTGCCAGCGGGACAGAGCTCTACAATGAGCAGTTCTTC
NA | TRBJ1-1 | TRBV28 | CASSPAGEENTEAFF | TGTGCCAGCAGTCCCGCCGGGGAGGAGAACACTGAAGCTTTCTTT
NA | TRBJ1-2 | TRBV6-5 | CASSYDGGVGGYTF | TGTGCCAGCAGTTACGACGGGGGTGTGGGTGGCTACACCTTC
NA | TRBJ2-2 | TRBV25-1 | CASSELTPAGELFF | TGTGCCAGCAGTGAATTAACCCCAGCCGGGGAGCTGTTTTTT
NA | TRBJ1-1 | TRBV7-2 | CASSLVSPRGDTEAFF | TGTGCCAGCAGCTTAGTCTCACCCCGGGGGGACACTGAAGCTTTCTTT
NA | TRBJ1-3 | TRBV9 | CASSVVGGGAGNTIYF | TGTGCCAGCAGCGTAGTAGGAGGGGGGGCTGGAAACACCATATATTTT
TRBD1 | TRBJ2-7 | TRBV27 | CASSPEDRVSYEQYF | TGTGCCAGCAGTCCAGAGGACAGGGTCTCCTACGAGCAGTACTTC
NA | TRBJ2-7 | TRBV5-6 | CASSWTRGQSSYEQYF | TGTGCCAGCAGCTGGACGCGAGGACAGAGCTCCTACGAGCAGTACTTC
NA | TRBJ1-1 | TRBV14 | CASSPVAGADTEAFF | TGTGCCAGCAGCCCCGTTGCGGGGGCTGACACTGAAGCTTTCTTT
NA | TRBJ2-7 | TRBV5-6 | CASSFGSSYEQYF | TGTGCCAGCAGCTTTGGGAGCTCCTACGAGCAGTACTTC
NA | TRBJ1-1 | TRBV11-3 | CASSLVGGTEAFF | TGTGCCAGCAGCTTAGTGGGGGGAACTGAAGCTTTCTTT
NA | TRBJ2-1 | TRBV19 | CASSIDPAGYNEQFF | TGTGCCAGTAGTATAGATCCCGCAGGCTACAATGAGCAGTTCTTC
NA | TRBJ1-2 | TRBV11-2 | CASSPVGGQGKNGYTF | TGTGCCAGCAGCCCCGTAGGAGGGCAGGGAAAGAATGGCTACACCTTC
TRBD1 | TRBJ1-2 | TRBV5-1 | CASSLGTGTNYGYTF | TGCGCCAGCAGCTTGGGGACAGGTACTAACTATGGCTACACCTTC
NA | TRBJ1-1 | TRBV6-4 | CASSDSAAAGTEAFF | TGTGCCAGCAGTGACTCCGCAGCCGCGGGCACTGAAGCTTTCTTT
NA | TRBJ2-7 | TRBV5-1 | CASSLALGGGSYEQYF | TGCGCCAGCAGCTTGGCCCTCGGGGGCGGGAGCTACGAGCAGTACTTC
NA | TRBJ2-7 | TRBV5-1 | CASSPIKVGVPYEQYF | TGCGCCAGCAGCCCCATTAAGGTGGGAGTGCCCTACGAGCAGTACTTC
NA | TRBJ1-2 | TRBV19 | CASSPAGAVLRYTF | TGTGCCAGTAGCCCAGCGGGGGCCGTCTTACGCTACACCTTC
NA | TRBJ2-1 | TRBV19 | CATSKDRGGYRNEQFF | TGTGCCACATCCAAGGATCGCGGGGGCTATAGGAATGAGCAGTTCTTC
NA | TRBJ2-7 | TRBV6-1 | CASNENSPYEQYF | TGTGCCAGCAACGAGAATTCCCCCTACGAGCAGTACTTC
TRBD1 | TRBJ2-1 | TRBV30 | CAWGTGGDNEQFF | TGTGCCTGGGGGACAGGGGGAGACAATGAGCAGTTCTTC
TRBD1 | TRBJ1-5 | TRBV4-2 | CASSQEASAGGFGNQPQHF | TGTGCCAGCAGCCAAGAAGCCTCCGCAGGGGGCTTTGGCAATCAGCCCCAGCATTTT
TRBD2 | TRBJ2-1 | TRBV4-2 | CASSQFSTSGSTLHNEQFF | TGTGCCAGCAGCCAATTTTCGACTAGCGGGAGTACTCTACACAATGAGCAGTTCTTC
NA | TRBJ1-1 | TRBV9 | CASSQNTEAFF | TGTGCCAGCAGCCAGAACACTGAAGCTTTCTTT
TRBD1 | TRBJ2-5 | TRBV7-9 | CASSLQGAETQYF | TGTGCCAGCAGCTTACAGGGGGCAGAGACCCAGTACTTC
NA | TRBJ1-1 | TRBV18 | CASSPRYQGEAFF | TGTGCCAGCTCACCCCGTTATCAGGGTGAAGCTTTCTTT
NA | TRBJ1-1 | TRBV19 | CASRSGSNLPNTEAFF | TGTGCCAGTAGGTCGGGGAGCAATCTACCGAACACTGAAGCTTTCTTT
NA | TRBJ1-5 | TRBV6-5 | CASSQERNQPQHF | TGTGCCAGCAGTCAAGAGCGCAATCAGCCCCAGCATTTT
NA | TRBJ1-2 | TRBV30 | CAWNSPGGAVGYGYTF | TGTGCCTGGAACTCCCCGGGGGGCGCCGTCGGCTATGGCTACACCTTC
TRBD1 | TRBJ2-5 | TRBV27 | CASSPQGTGVRETQYF | TGTGCCAGCAGTCCCCAGGGGACAGGGGTTCGAGAGACCCAGTACTTC
NA | TRBJ1-3 | TRBV27 | CASSSAGAGNTIYF | TGTGCCAGCAGTTCGGCGGGGGCTGGAAACACCATATATTTT
TRBD1 | TRBJ2-7 | TRBV19 | CATSGQGFEQYF | TGTGCCACCTCGGGACAGGGCTTCGAGCAGTACTTC
TRBD1 | TRBJ1-2 | TRBV5-6 | CASSPGQVHYGYTF | TGTGCCAGCAGCCCCGGACAGGTTCACTATGGCTACACCTTC
NA | TRBJ2-5 | TRBV29-1 | CSVEDLSAMKTQYF | TGCAGCGTTGAAGATCTCTCTGCGATGAAGACCCAGTACTTC
TRBD1 | TRBJ1-1 | TRBV19 | CASSDDRGVATEAFF | TGTGCCAGTAGTGACGACAGGGGAGTGGCCACTGAAGCTTTCTTT
NA | TRBJ1-2 | TRBV6-5 | CASSQDGNYGYTF | TGTGCCAGCAGTCAAGACGGGAACTATGGCTACACCTTC
NA | TRBJ1-4 | TRBV5-8 | CASSSSTGRHEKLFF | TGTGCCAGCAGCTCTTCGACAGGACGACATGAAAAACTGTTTTTT
NA | TRBJ1-2 | TRBV29-1 | CSVRKAGWGYTF | TGCAGCGTTCGGAAGGCAGGGTGGGGCTACACCTTC
NA | TRBJ1-2 | TRBV5-6 | CASSLPNINYGYTF | TGTGCCAGCAGCCTTCCGAACATTAACTATGGCTACACCTTC
NA | TRBJ2-7 | TRBV6-4 | CASSDSLATLHEQYF | TGTGCCAGCAGTGACTCCCTAGCTACTCTCCACGAGCAGTACTTC
NA | TRBJ2-3 | TRBV21-1 | CASSKGEVFVWRESPDTQYF | TGTGCCAGCAGCAAAGGAGAGGTTTTTGTGTGGCGGGAGAGTCCAGATACGCAGTATTTT
NA | TRBJ1-1 | TRBV10-3 | CAISGRGGETEAFF | TGTGCCATCAGTGGGCGAGGGGGAGAAACTGAAGCTTTCTTT
NA | TRBJ2-3 | TRBV10-3 | CAISTGTSTNTQYF | TGTGCCATCAGCACAGGGACCTCTACCAATACGCAGTATTTT
NA | TRBJ2-3 | TRBV7-7 | CASSLGVAAQDTQYF | TGTGCCAGCAGCCTGGGGGTAGCGGCCCAGGATACGCAGTATTTT
TRBD1 | TRBJ2-7 | TRBV18 | CASSQTGMNYEQYF | TGTGCCAGCTCACAGACAGGGATGAACTACGAGCAGTACTTC
NA | TRBJ2-7 | TRBV28 | CASRTGESYEQYF | TGTGCCAGCAGGACAGGAGAATCCTACGAGCAGTACTTC
TRBD1 | TRBJ1-5 | TRBV2 | CASSSTGGVQPQHF | TGTGCCAGCAGTTCTACAGGGGGGGTTCAGCCCCAGCATTTT